Sequencing of this T cell receptor (beta chain) was carried out in a study of early T cells in non-severe SARS-CoV-2 infection. Study-level information: Chains were unpaired, as sequencing was done on bulk RNA from unsorted whole blood. Study-level results: VDJdb matching, biased toward anti-spike CD8 responses, missed private and CD4 specificities.

One entry per CDR3 protein, called by TCRdb with MiXCR from the 5' RACE reads. The profile shows around 26,000 distinct CDR3 sequences, about 4.5% of them singletons. CDR3 length: 12 amino acids. The germline V gene encodes CDR1 DFQATT and CDR2 SNEGSKA (reference sequence). Trimming pared 7 bases from V and 0 bases from J, leaving 10 bases between. This clonotype showed up just a few times. The antigen is unknown. The chain links TRBV20-1 to TRBJ2-7; no firm D call. The material sequenced was whole blood. This TCR derives from an adult who was a healthcare worker with PCR-confirmed SARS-CoV-2 infection or an uninfected control (not recorded which). The CDR3 sequence: CSVPTISYEQYF. The CDR3 DNA follows: TGCAGTGTTCCTACTATCTCCTACGAGCAGTACTTC.